Listed here are 28 T cell receptor beta chains from one sample, sequenced in a study of cytomegalovirus exposure and HLA in healthy donors (dated by TCRdb to the late 2010s). The method was the immunoSEQ multiplex PCR assay. For the multiplex PCR, a mixture combining 60 forward primers for TCR Vbeta segments and 13 reverse primers for TCR Jbeta segments was used. What TCRdb holds here is the immuneACCESS table cut down to in-frame rearrangements. Part of the clones is not present; checked against another copy, under half of the missing clones reflect an unresolved V gene, and the others are unexplained. In this sample the table shows roughly 93,000 clones, around 77% of which occur a single time. Jointly, the top ten make up under 8.5% of the sample. Sample: PBMCs. The receptors originated from a man younger than 45 in good health and CMV-seronegative.

The chain uses TRBV28 and TRBJ1-6, with unresolved D. Trimming pared 6 bases from V and 3 bases from J, leaving 15 bases between. CDR1 is MDHEN, CDR2 SYDVKM, per germline. The length of the CDR3 is 16 residues. The chain's CDR3 is CASSQVDGLYNSPLHF. CDR3 nucleotide sequence: TGTGCCAGCAGCCAAGTGGATGGGCTCTATAATTCACCCCTCCACTTT.

This chain uses TRBV25-1 with TRBJ2-5; D perhaps matches TRBD1 (6 bases). This CDR3 region has 15 residues. Germline values: CDR1 MGHDK, CDR2 SYGVNS. The V and J ends lost 1 base and 3 bases respectively, with 12 bases between them. CDR3 coding DNA: TGTGCCAGCAGTGAATTAAGGACAGAGGAAGAGACCCAGTACTTC. As protein: CASSELRTEEETQYF.

This clone occurred a few times. V gene TRBV6-6 combines with J gene TRBJ1-1; no reliable D call. From germline, CDR1 is MNHNY and CDR2 SVGAGI (reference sequence). The CDR3 has 16 residues. Trimming pared 4 bases from V and 6 bases from J, leaving 21 bases between. The CDR3 protein is CASSFPSERVEAEAFF. The CDR3 bases are TGTGCCAGCAGTTTCCCCTCGGAGAGGGTTGAGGCTGAAGCTTTCTTT.

The chain couples TRBV13 to TRBJ1-1, with D maybe TRBD1 (6 bases). CDR1 and CDR2 (germline): PRHDT, FYEKMQ (reference sequence). Trimming took 1 base from V and 5 from J, leaving 17 bases between them. CDR3 length equals 16 residues. In DNA, the CDR3 is TGTGCCAGCAGCTTAGCCCCGGGGGGGCTCGGGACTGAAGCTTTCTTT. Translation: CASSLAPGGLGTEAFF.

This clone was counted between two and nine times. This chain joins TRBV28 and TRBJ2-5; TRBD1 matches at 8 bases. CDR1 is MDHEN and CDR2 is SYDVKM in the germline V gene. With V trimmed by 3 bases and J by 3 bases, 15 bases remained unmatched. The CDR3 sequence is 18 residues long. CDR3 DNA: TGTGCCAGCAGTTTGTCCAGGGCAGGGGGCTTAGTCGAAGAGACCCAGTACTTC. Its protein is CASSLSRAGGLVEETQYF.

The CDR3 spells CAWRAVGYTF. The CDR3 nucleotides are TGTGCCTGGAGGGCGGTTGGCTACACCTTC. The V call is TRBV30, the J call TRBJ1-2, with D hard to call. CDR1 GTSNPN and CDR2 SVGIG come from the germline V gene (reference sequence). The CDR3 contains 10 residues. Trimming took 3 bases from V and 7 from J, leaving 6 bases between them.

Concerning this clone itself: Other DNA sequences in this sample translate to the same CDR3. The chain employs TRBV5-1 and TRBJ1-2; 7 positions match TRBD1. The CDR3 sequence is 14 residues long. With V trimmed by 5 bases and J by 3 bases, 7 bases remained unmatched. The germline V gene encodes CDR1 SGHRS and CDR2 YFSETQ. CDR3 sequence (DNA): TGCGCCAGCAGACTGTCAGGGACAGACTATGGCTACACCTTC. Protein sequence: CASRLSGTDYGYTF. Complete variable domain (other parts from reference TRBV5-1 and TRBJ1-2): KAGVTQTPRYLIKTRGQQVTLSCSPISGHRSVSWYQQTPGQGLQFLFEYFSETQRNKGNFPGRFSGRQFSNSRSEMNVSTLELGDSALYLCASRLSGTDYGYTFGSGTRLTVV.

The chain joins TRBV6-1 to TRBJ2-7; 8 bases agree with TRBD1. This CDR3 is built from 14 residues. Germline trimming cut 7 bases from V and 3 bases from J; bases unmatched to any gene: 8. Germline V gene sequence: CDR1 MNHNS, CDR2 SASEGT. CDR3 nucleotide sequence: TGTGCCAGCACCAGAGGGGGACAGGTCTACGAGCAGTACTTC. This encodes CASTRGGQVYEQYF.

The chain employs TRBV6-5 and TRBJ1-2; 8 bases match TRBD1. The J segment lost 4 bases and the V segment lost 0 bases, leaving 1 base of the junction unmatched. The CDR3 is 14 residues long. The germline V gene has CDR1 MNHEY and CDR2 SVGAGI. In nucleotides, the CDR3 is TGTGCCAGCAGTTACTCCCAGGGGGCCTATGGCTACACCTTC. Amino acids: CASSYSQGAYGYTF.

This rearrangement joins TRBV10-3 to TRBJ1-1; D is unclear. The CDR3 contains 13 residues. Germline V gene lookup returns CDR1 ENHRY and CDR2 SYGVKD. V dropped 5 bases and J dropped 8 bases, with 15 bases sitting between them. CDR3 in DNA: TGTGCCATCAGTCAGGAGGCCGTAGGAGAAGCTTTCTTT. Its protein is CAISQEAVGEAFF.

The J gene is TRBJ2-3, the V gene TRBV2; 7 nucleotides align to TRBD2. V lost 2 bases to trimming and J lost 2 bases; unmatched junction nucleotides: 1. This CDR3 has 14 amino acids. CDR1 SNHLY and CDR2 FYNNEI come from the germline V gene. CDR3 protein: CASSEQRDTDTQYF. The CDR3 DNA reads as TGTGCCAGCAGTGAACAGCGGGACACAGATACGCAGTATTTT.

This chain joins TRBV28 and TRBJ2-7; D is possibly TRBD1 (5 bases). CDR3 length: 11 residues. Germline CDR1 is MDHEN and CDR2 is SYDVKM. V lost 5 bases to trimming and J lost 4 bases, with 6 bases between them. DNA of the CDR3: TGTGCCAGCAGTACAGGATACGAGCAGTACTTC. Protein product: CASSTGYEQYF.

The chain links TRBV2 to TRBJ2-7; 8 bases map to TRBD1. Germline loops: CDR1 SNHLY, CDR2 FYNNEI. The CDR3 loop spans 15 amino acids. After removal of 8 bases from V and 6 bases from J, the junction contained 15 bases not matched to a gene. CDR3: CASVGGRTGLSEQYF. CDR3 nucleotides: TGTGCCAGCGTGGGGGGTCGGACAGGGCTCAGCGAGCAGTACTTC.

The chain links TRBV10-3 to TRBJ1-4; D gene unclear. Germline CDR1 reads ENHRY; CDR2 reads SYGVKD. The CDR3 loop spans 16 amino acids. The germline V and J ends were trimmed by 3 bases and 5 bases, with 16 bases remaining between them. The chain's CDR3 is CAISDFGSGKNEKLFF. The CDR3 bases are TGTGCCATCAGTGACTTTGGATCCGGGAAGAATGAAAAACTGTTTTTT.

The chain's CDR3 is CASSAERYEQYF. DNA of the CDR3: TGTGCCAGCAGTGCCGAGAGGTACGAGCAGTACTTC. The J gene is TRBJ2-7, the V gene TRBV2; D ambiguous. Germline values: CDR1 SNHLY, CDR2 FYNNEI. V gave up 4 bases and J gave up 4 bases, with 8 bases separating them. The CDR3 loop spans 12 amino acids.

The V and J genes are TRBV27 and TRBJ1-1, with D tentatively TRBD1 (5 bases). CDR3 length: 14 residues. V lost 2 bases, J lost 1 base, and 8 bases lay in between. Looked up from germline, CDR1 is MNHEY and CDR2 is SMNVEV (reference sequence). CDR3 DNA sequence: TGTGCCAGCAGTTTACACAGGCAGAACACTGAAGCTTTCTTT. It translates to CASSLHRQNTEAFF.

The CDR3 reads CASGTSSYNEQFF. CDR3 sequence (DNA): TGTGCCAGCGGTACTAGCTCCTACAATGAGCAGTTCTTC. The chain has TRBV27 and TRBJ2-1, with D perhaps matching TRBD2 (5 bases). This CDR3 has 13 amino acids. CDR1 is MNHEY and CDR2 is SMNVEV in the germline V gene (reference sequence). Trimming left V 8 bases short and J 0 bases short, with 8 bases between.

The rearrangement uses TRBV2 and TRBJ2-1; no firm D call. With 6 bases removed from V and 10 bases from J, the gap between germline ends came to 10 bases. Germline loops: CDR1 SNHLY, CDR2 FYNNEI. The CDR3 has 11 residues. CDR3 in DNA: TGTGCCAGCAGCCCGACGCGGGAGCAGTTCTTC. This gives the protein CASSPTREQFF. Variable domain in full (rest from reference TRBV2 and TRBJ2-1): EPEVTQTPSHQVTQMGQEVILRCVPISNHLYFYWYRQILGQKVEFLVSFYNNEISEKSEIFDDQFSVERPDGSNFTLKIRSTKLEDSAMYFCASSPTREQFFGPGTRLTVL.

The V call is TRBV10-1, the J call TRBJ2-3; 10 positions agree with TRBD1. This CDR3 spans 18 amino acids. V shed 2 bases, J shed 6 bases, and the junction held 14 bases outside the gene matches. Germline loops: CDR1 WNHNN, CDR2 SYGVQD (reference sequence). The CDR3 region is CASSEAIPGQGLGDTQYF. The DNA of the CDR3 is TGCGCCAGCAGTGAGGCGATACCGGGACAGGGGCTGGGGGATACGCAGTATTTT.

As regards this clone: Germline and junction disagree at one end, which may indicate a read error. The rearrangement links TRBV11-2 to TRBJ1-6; 10 bases fit TRBD1. The germline CDR1 and CDR2 sequences are SGHAT and FQNNGV. The CDR3 has 11 residues. The CDR3 sequence is CASSFGTGVVF. The CDR3, as DNA: TGTGCCAGCAGCTTCGGGACAGGGGTCGTTTTT.

The chain has TRBV28 and TRBJ1-5; no definite D call. This CDR3 region has 14 residues. Per the germline V gene, CDR1 is MDHEN and CDR2 is SYDVKM. Trimming took 6 bases from V and 7 from J, leaving 16 bases between them. Here the CDR3 reads CASSDLENRQPQHF. The CDR3 nucleotides are TGTGCCAGCAGCGACCTAGAGAATAGGCAGCCCCAGCATTTT. Filled out from reference TRBV28 and TRBJ1-5, the complete variable domain reads DVKVTQSSRYLVKRTGEKVFLECVQDMDHENMFWYRQDPGLGLRLIYFSYDVKMKEKGDIPEGYSVSREKKERFSLILESASTNQTSMYLCASSDLENRQPQHFGDGTRLSIL.

The chain uses TRBV21-1 and TRBJ2-7; the table gives TRBD2 as D, unverified against the DNA. TRBV21-1 is shown as a pseudogene. The CDR3 totals 20 residues. This CDR3 reads CASSLQVGLAGGPFWYEQYF. In nucleotides, the CDR3 is TGTGCCAGCAGCCTGCAAGTGGGCCTAGCGGGGGGGCCCTTTTGGTACGAGCAGTACTTC.

The chain links TRBV6-1 to TRBJ2-2, with a weak D call TRBD1 (6 bases). The ends were cut back, 5 bases at V and 0 bases at J, with 10 bases in the middle. CDR1 and CDR2 from the germline V gene are MNHNS and SASEGT. The CDR3 has 15 amino acids. The CDR3, as DNA: TGTGCCAGCAGTACGGACAGCGCGAACACCGGGGAGCTGTTTTTT. It codes for CASSTDSANTGELFF.

This clone was observed once. V gene TRBV28 combines with J gene TRBJ1-2, with 7 bases aligning to TRBD1. Unmatched junction bases numbered 4, after V lost 2 bases and J lost 7 bases. The CDR3 has 13 residues. Looked up from germline, CDR1 is MDHEN and CDR2 is SYDVKM. The chain's CDR3 is CASSLAGGIGYTF. CDR3 DNA: TGTGCCAGCAGTTTAGCAGGGGGAATTGGCTACACCTTC.

CDR3 sequence reads: CASSPRDRSLNTEAFF. Written as DNA, the CDR3 is TGTGCCAGCAGCCCCAGGGACAGATCCCTGAACACTGAAGCTTTCTTT. The rearrangement joins TRBV9 to TRBJ1-1; 7 positions agree with TRBD1. Germline assignment: CDR1 SGDLS and CDR2 YYNGEE. This CDR3 comprises 16 residues. Trimming cost V 4 bases and J 0 bases; bases outside gene matches: 9.

The chain links TRBV6-5 to TRBJ2-1; TRBD1 is a possible D gene (6 bases). The CDR3 is 15 amino acids. Trimming removed 4 bases at V and 3 bases at J, with 13 bases between. CDR1 and CDR2 (germline): MNHEY, SVGAGI. CDR3 amino acids: CASSSRAGVYNEQFF. The CDR3 bases are TGTGCCAGCAGTTCACGGGCAGGGGTCTACAATGAGCAGTTCTTC.

The rearrangement uses TRBV14 and TRBJ2-2, with D tentatively TRBD1 (6 bases). Germline V gene data show CDR1 as SGHDN and CDR2 as FVKESK. Trimming pared 7 bases from V and 3 bases from J, leaving 12 bases between. CDR3 size: 14 residues. DNA for the CDR3: TGTGCCAGCACCTACAGGGAGTACACCGGGGAGCTGTTTTTT. This gives the protein CASTYREYTGELFF.

The chain carries TRBV6-5 and TRBJ2-1, with unresolved D. Germline V gives CDR1 MNHEY, CDR2 SVGAGI. The V end lost 3 bases, the J end lost 0 bases, and 9 bases lay between the germline ends. The CDR3 is 15 residues long. DNA for the CDR3: TGTGCCAGCAGTTATCAGCGCCACTCCTACAATGAGCAGTTCTTC. Translation: CASSYQRHSYNEQFF.